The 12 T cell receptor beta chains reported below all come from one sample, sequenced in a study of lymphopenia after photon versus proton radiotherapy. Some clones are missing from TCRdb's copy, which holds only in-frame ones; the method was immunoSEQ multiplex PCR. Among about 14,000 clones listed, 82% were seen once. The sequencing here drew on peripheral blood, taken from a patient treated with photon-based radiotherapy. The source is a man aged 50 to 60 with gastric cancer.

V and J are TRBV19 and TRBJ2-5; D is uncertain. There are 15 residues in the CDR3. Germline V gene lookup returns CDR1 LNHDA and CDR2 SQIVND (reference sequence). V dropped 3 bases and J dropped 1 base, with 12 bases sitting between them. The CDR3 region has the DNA TGTGCCAGTAGTATTTTCTTGCAGCCCCAAGAGACCCAGTACTTC. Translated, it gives CASSIFLQPQETQYF.

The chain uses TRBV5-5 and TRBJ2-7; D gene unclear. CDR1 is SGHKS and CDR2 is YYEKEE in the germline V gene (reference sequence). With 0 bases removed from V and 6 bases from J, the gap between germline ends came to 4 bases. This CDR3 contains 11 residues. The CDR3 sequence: CASSLGAEQYF. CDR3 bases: TGTGCCAGCAGCTTGGGGGCCGAGCAGTACTTC.

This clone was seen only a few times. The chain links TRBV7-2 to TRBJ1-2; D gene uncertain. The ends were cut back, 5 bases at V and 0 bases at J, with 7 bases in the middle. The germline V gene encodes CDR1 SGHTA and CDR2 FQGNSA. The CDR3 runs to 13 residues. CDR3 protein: CASSHTSNYGYTF. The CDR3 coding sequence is TGTGCCAGCAGCCATACATCTAACTATGGCTACACCTTC. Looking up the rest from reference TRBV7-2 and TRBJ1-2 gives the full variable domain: GAGVSQSPSNKVTEKGKDVELRCDPISGHTALYWYRQSLGQGLEFLIYFQGNSAPDKSGLPSDRFSAERTGGSVSTLTIQRTQQEDSAVYLCASSHTSNYGYTFGSGTRLTVV.

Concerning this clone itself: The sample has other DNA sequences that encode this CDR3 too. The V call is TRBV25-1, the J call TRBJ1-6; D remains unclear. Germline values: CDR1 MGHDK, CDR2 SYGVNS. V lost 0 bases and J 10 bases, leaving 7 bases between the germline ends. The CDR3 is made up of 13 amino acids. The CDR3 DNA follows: TGTGCCAGCAGTGAATATCAGGAATCACCCCTCCACTTT. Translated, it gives CASSEYQESPLHF.

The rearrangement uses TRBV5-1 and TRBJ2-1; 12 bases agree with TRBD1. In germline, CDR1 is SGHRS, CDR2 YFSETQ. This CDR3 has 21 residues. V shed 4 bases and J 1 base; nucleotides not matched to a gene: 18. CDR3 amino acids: CASSLHPLPGQGALSYNEQFF. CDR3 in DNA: TGCGCCAGCAGCCTACACCCTCTGCCGGGACAGGGGGCCTTGTCCTACAATGAGCAGTTCTTC.

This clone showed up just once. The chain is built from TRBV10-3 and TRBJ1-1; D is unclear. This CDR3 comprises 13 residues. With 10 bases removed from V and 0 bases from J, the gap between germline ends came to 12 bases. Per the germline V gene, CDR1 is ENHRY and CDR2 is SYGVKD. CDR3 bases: TGTGCCACCGTTAGGGTGTTGAACACTGAAGCTTTCTTT. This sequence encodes CATVRVLNTEAFF.

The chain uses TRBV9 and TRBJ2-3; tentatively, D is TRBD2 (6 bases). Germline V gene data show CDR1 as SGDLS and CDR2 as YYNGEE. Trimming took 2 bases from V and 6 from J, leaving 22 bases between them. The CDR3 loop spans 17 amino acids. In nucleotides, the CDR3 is TGTGCCAGCAGCGTCGTGGGTCGGGACTCGCGAGTGGATACGCAGTATTTT. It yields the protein CASSVVGRDSRVDTQYF.

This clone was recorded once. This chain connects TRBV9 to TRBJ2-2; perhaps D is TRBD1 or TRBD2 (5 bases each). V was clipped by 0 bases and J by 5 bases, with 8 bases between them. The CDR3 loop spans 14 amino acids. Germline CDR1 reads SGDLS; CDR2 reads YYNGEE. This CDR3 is CASSVDGTTGELFF. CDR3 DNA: TGTGCCAGCAGCGTAGACGGGACGACCGGGGAGCTGTTTTTT.

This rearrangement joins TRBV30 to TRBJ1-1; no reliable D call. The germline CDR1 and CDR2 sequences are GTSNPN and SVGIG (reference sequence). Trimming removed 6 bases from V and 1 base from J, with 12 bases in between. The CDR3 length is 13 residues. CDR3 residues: CACYNARNTEAFF. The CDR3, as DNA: TGTGCCTGCTATAATGCGCGGAACACTGAAGCTTTCTTT.

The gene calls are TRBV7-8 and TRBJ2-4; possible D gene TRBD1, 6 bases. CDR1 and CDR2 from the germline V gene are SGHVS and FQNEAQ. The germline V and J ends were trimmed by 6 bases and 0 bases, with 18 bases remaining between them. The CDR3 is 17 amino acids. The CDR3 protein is CASSRDRFSLAKNIQYF. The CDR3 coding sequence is TGTGCCAGCAGTCGAGACAGGTTTTCACTAGCCAAAAACATTCAGTACTTC.

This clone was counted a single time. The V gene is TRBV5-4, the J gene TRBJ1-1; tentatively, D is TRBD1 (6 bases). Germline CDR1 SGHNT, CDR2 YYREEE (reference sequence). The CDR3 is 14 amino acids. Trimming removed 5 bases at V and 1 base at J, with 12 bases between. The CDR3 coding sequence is TGTGCCAGCAGGTTAAAAGGGGGGAACACTGAAGCTTTCTTT. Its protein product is CASRLKGGNTEAFF. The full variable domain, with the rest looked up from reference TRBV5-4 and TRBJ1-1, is ETGVTQSPTHLIKTRGQQVTLRCSSQSGHNTVSWYQQALGQGPQFIFQYYREEENGRGNFPPRFSGLQFPNYSSELNVNALELDDSALYLCASRLKGGNTEAFFGQGTRLTVV.

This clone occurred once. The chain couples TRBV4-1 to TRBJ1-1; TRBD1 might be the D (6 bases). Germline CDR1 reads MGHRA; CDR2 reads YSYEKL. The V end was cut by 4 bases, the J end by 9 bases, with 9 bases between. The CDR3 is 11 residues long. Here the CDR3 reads CASSRGGQAFF. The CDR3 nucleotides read TGCGCCAGCAGCCGCGGGGGGCAAGCTTTCTTT.